This T cell receptor (beta chain) was identified during a study of shared clonotypes between healthy human individuals. In germline, CDR1 is SGHKS, CDR2 YYEKEE (reference sequence). The CDR3 totals 15 residues. Trimming removed 5 bases from V and 6 bases from J, with 18 bases in between. In regard to this clone: No antigen is known for it.

CD8 cells classed as naive were CD45RO-negative and positively selected for CCR7, excluding terminally differentiated effector memory CD45RA+ cells. General study points: Only blood was sampled; tissue repertoires likely differ. Generation probabilities were higher for clonotypes shared across all four sorted-subset donors than for unshared ones.

The table came from immunoSEQ multiplex PCR; TCRdb's copy has only in-frame clones and leaves some out. The data hold about 1.9 million clones, with around 95% observed a single time. What was sequenced was naive CD8+ T cells from PBMCs. The chain has TRBV5-5 and TRBJ2-1; the D is unclear. This clonotype was obtained from a man between 18 and 35 years old in good health. Some clones in this sample may be carry-over from other donors' samples. This CDR3 reads CASSTTPLSRNEQFF. The CDR3 nucleotides are TGTGCCAGCAGTACGACTCCGCTTAGTCGCAATGAGCAGTTCTTC.